The rows below give T cell receptor beta chains drawn from one sample of a study of beta chain features in type 1 diabetes. Assay used: immunoSEQ multiplex PCR; TCRdb lists only in-frame clones, some missing. Found here are over 100,000 clones, approximately 16% of them singletons; the top ten hold roughly 2.5%. The sequenced sample was central memory CD4+ T cells from blood. Receptor source: a young man with type 1 diabetes. Both conserved end residues are part of each CDR3.

length: 11
J: TRBJ1-2
V: TRBV6-5
CDR3: CATRGDYGYTF

length: 14
J: TRBJ1-4
V: TRBV9
CDR3: CASSSTATNEKLFF

length: 14
J: TRBJ1-6
V: TRBV6-1
CDR3: CASSEYGGLSPLHF

length: 14
J: TRBJ2-7
V: TRBV19
CDR3: CASSIQAGTYEQYF

length: 15
J: TRBJ2-3
V: TRBV9
CDR3: CASSVGTGGGDTQYF

length: 13
J: TRBJ1-1
V: TRBV6-5
CDR3: CASSYQLNTEAFF

length: 17
J: TRBJ2-5
V: TRBV29-1
CDR3: CSVRPQTLTGSRETQYF

length: 14
J: TRBJ2-5
V: TRBV6-5
CDR3: CASSTSGGAETQYF

length: 16
J: TRBJ1-2
V: TRBV11-2
CDR3: CASSLTRQAPNYGYTF

length: 18
J: TRBJ2-1
V: TRBV5-1
CDR3: CASPGPSRNGGSYNEQFF

length: 15
J: TRBJ1-6
V: TRBV30
CDR3: CAWSVLGNHNSPLHF

length: 13
J: TRBJ2-1
V: TRBV29-1
CDR3: CSVESPSYNEQFF

length: 13
J: TRBJ2-3
V: TRBV7-6
CDR3: CASSVRPEDTQYF

length: 16
J: TRBJ2-1
V: TRBV7-9
CDR3: CASSLLAGGPYNEQFF

length: 12
J: TRBJ2-7
V: TRBV28
CDR3: CASSLIRFEQYF

length: 14
J: TRBJ1-6
V: TRBV11-2
CDR3: CASSLGQGSSPLHF

length: 11
J: TRBJ2-1
V: TRBV7-6
CDR3: CASSLSVEQFF

length: 13
J: TRBJ2-5
V: TRBV13
CDR3: CASSLRGPETQYF

length: 15
J: TRBJ1-2
V: TRBV19
CDR3: CASSIVWEGNYGYTF

length: 13
J: TRBJ2-7
V: TRBV7-9
CDR3: CASSFSGAYEQYF

length: 15
J: TRBJ1-1
V: TRBV5-1
CDR3: CASSFPGADRGQAFF

length: 14
J: TRBJ1-4
V: TRBV5-1
CDR3: CASSWGQGDEKLFF

length: 15
J: TRBJ1-5
V: TRBV5-6
CDR3: CASSRFWQGNQPQHF

length: 14
J: TRBJ2-1
V: TRBV30
CDR3: CAWSVGWDDNEQFF

length: 15
J: TRBJ2-3
V: TRBV27
CDR3: CASSPHSGRGDTQYF

length: 16
J: TRBJ1-2
V: TRBV6-1
CDR3: CASSENLPGQGYGYTF

length: 16
J: TRBJ2-7
V: TRBV5-1
CDR3: CASSSGLADSSYEQYF

length: 16
J: TRBJ1-6
V: TRBV13
CDR3: CASSFGGQRVDSPLHF

length: 12
J: TRBJ2-7
V: TRBV25-1
CDR3: CASSDRFYEQYF

length: 14
J: TRBJ2-3
V: TRBV4-3
CDR3: CASSQDGSTDTQYF

length: 15
J: TRBJ1-6
V: TRBV15
CDR3: CATSREAGVNSPLHF

length: 13
J: TRBJ2-7
V: TRBV7-9
CDR3: CASTLAGPYEQYF

length: 16
J: TRBJ1-4
V: TRBV4-3
CDR3: CASSPNTGPANEKLFF

length: 14
J: TRBJ1-2
V: TRBV11-2
CDR3: CASSFTDNQGGYTF

length: 13
J: TRBJ2-5
V: TRBV7-9
CDR3: CASSYRTKETQYF

length: 15
J: TRBJ2-1
V: TRBV19
CDR3: CASSIGQGIYNEQFF

length: 14
J: TRBJ2-1
V: TRBV29-1
CDR3: CSVPRRGPYNEQFF

length: 16
J: TRBJ2-6
V: TRBV27
CDR3: CASSLYSSSGANVLTF

length: 12
J: TRBJ1-2
V: TRBV28
CDR3: CASSLDAWGYTF

length: 12
J: TRBJ2-3
V: TRBV27
CDR3: CASSSRGLTQYF

length: 11
J: TRBJ1-2
V: TRBV6-5
CDR3: CASKGGGGYTF

length: 17
J: TRBJ2-1
V: TRBV7-9
CDR3: CASSFETSGGPYNEQFF

length: 14
J: TRBJ2-1
V: TRBV6-5
CDR3: CASSSLESYNEQFF

length: 16
J: TRBJ1-5
V: TRBV10-3
CDR3: CAISGWDAGSNQPQHF

length: 14
J: TRBJ2-4
V: TRBV9
CDR3: CASSVGLAKNIQYF

length: 15
J: TRBJ2-2
V: TRBV4-2
CDR3: CASSPGAGNTGELFF

length: 15
J: TRBJ2-7
V: TRBV7-2
CDR3: CASTGTTSVIYEQYF

length: 16
J: TRBJ2-3
V: TRBV13
CDR3: CASSPGGQGKADTQYF

length: 16
J: TRBJ2-1
V: TRBV4-3
CDR3: CASSQGRLTEGNEQFF

length: 15
J: TRBJ1-3
V: TRBV4-3
CDR3: CASSQDRASGNTIYF

length: 14
J: TRBJ2-5
V: TRBV7-7
CDR3: CASSLGTVEETQYF

length: 13
J: TRBJ1-1
V: TRBV12-5
CDR3: CASCINMNTEAFF

length: 17
J: TRBJ2-3
V: TRBV14
CDR3: CASSPRQGQGGTDTQYF

length: 14
J: TRBJ2-2
V: TRBV7-7
CDR3: CASSLRGNAGELFF